Included here is one T cell receptor (beta chain) sequence, with context. Its antigen is currently unknown. The V gene lost 8 bases and the J gene lost 0 bases, with 17 bases spanning the gap. From germline, CDR1 is LNHNV and CDR2 YYDKDF (reference sequence). The CDR3 has 16 residues. This sample is drawn from a study of T cell responses to AZD1222 COVID-19 vaccine. About the study: Recipients boosted at about 4 weeks or about 12 weeks are pooled. Study results and caveats: Most donors were white British, females outnumbered males, and clonal diversity was possibly underestimated. Spike as a whole was targeted by vaccine-associated CD4 TCRs, dominant at 160-218 and 743-854. It was only after the peak T cell response that any repertoires were sampled.

Profiled with immunoSEQ multiplex PCR; TCRdb holds only in-frame clones, not every one. Of around 67,000 clones listed, roughly 84% are singletons. The sequenced sample was peripheral blood, obtained on day 0 of AZD1222 vaccination. V gene TRBV15 combines with J gene TRBJ1-5; the D is unclear. The TCR comes from an adult in good health. The CDR3 DNA reads as TGTGCCACCCGCCTCGTTAACGCCTATAGCAATCAGCCCCAGCATTTT. Translated: CATRLVNAYSNQPQHF. Filled out from reference TRBV15 and TRBJ1-5, the complete variable domain reads DAMVIQNPRYQVTQFGKPVTLSCSQTLNHNVMYWYQQKSSQAPKLLFHYYDKDFNNEADTPDNFQSRRPNTSFCFLDIRSPGLGDTAMYLCATRLVNAYSNQPQHFGDGTRLSIL.